Each of the 26 T cell receptor beta chains below was sequenced from the same sample in a study of blood T cell repertoires in COVID-19. Produced via immunoSEQ multiplex PCR; TCRdb's table is partial and in-frame only. Of 300,000 to 350,000 clones in the sample, approximately 89% were seen once. The sample was peripheral blood. These receptors originate from a young woman who had recovered from COVID-19.

This clone was recorded a few times. The genes are TRBV5-1 and TRBJ1-6, with D hard to call. V lost 4 bases and J lost 4, with 15 bases in between. Looked up from germline, CDR1 is SGHRS and CDR2 is YFSETQ. The CDR3 length is 16 residues. The CDR3 DNA sequence: TGCGCCAGCAGCCCTACGAGGGCAACTTATAATTCACCCCTCCACTTT. Its protein is CASSPTRATYNSPLHF.

This clone was detected only once. The gene calls are TRBV4-1 and TRBJ1-2; a possible D gene is TRBD1 (5 bases). The CDR3 is 18 residues long. V shed 0 bases and J shed 8 bases, with 25 bases lying between them. Germline CDR1 is MGHRA and CDR2 is YSYEKL. The CDR3 region is CASSQERTRLDTQYGYTF. CDR3 nucleotides: TGCGCCAGCAGCCAAGAACGGACCCGCCTGGACACTCAGTACGGCTACACCTTC.

This clone has just one count. V usage is TRBV9 and J usage is TRBJ1-1; the D gene is possibly TRBD1 (5 bases). The CDR3 loop spans 14 amino acids. Trimming removed 4 bases at V and 1 base at J, with 11 bases between. The germline V gene encodes CDR1 SGDLS and CDR2 YYNGEE. The CDR3 protein is CASSLGDWNTEAFF. The DNA of the CDR3 is TGTGCCAGCAGCCTCGGGGACTGGAACACTGAAGCTTTCTTT.

This sequence joins TRBV5-5 and TRBJ1-1; D gene unclear. V lost 2 bases to trimming and J lost 8 bases, with 13 bases between them. Germline assignment: CDR1 SGHKS and CDR2 YYEKEE (reference sequence). This CDR3 contains 13 residues. For the CDR3, the DNA is TGTGCCAGCAGCTTAGTGGGAACGGGAGAAGCTTTCTTT. As protein: CASSLVGTGEAFF. The complete variable domain, with remaining parts taken from reference TRBV5-5 and TRBJ1-1, reads DAGVTQSPTHLIKTRGQQVTLRCSPISGHKSVSWYQQVLGQGPQFIFQYYEKEERGRGNFPDRFSARQFPNYSSELNVNALLLGDSALYLCASSLVGTGEAFFGQGTRLTVV.

This chain uses TRBV3-1 (or the pseudogene TRBV3-2) with TRBJ2-7; D is uncertain. This CDR3 has 13 amino acids. Trimming cost V 0 bases and J 4 bases, with 7 bases left between them. CDR1 LGHDT and CDR2 YNNKEL come from the germline V gene (reference sequence). The CDR3 protein is CASSQDVRYEQYV. CDR3 nucleotide sequence: TGTGCCAGCAGCCAAGACGTGCGGTACGAGCAGTACGTC.

The chain couples TRBV11-3 to TRBJ1-1; maybe TRBD1 (6 bases). Germline V gene data show CDR1 as SGHNT and CDR2 as YENEEA. Trimming pared 5 bases from V and 5 bases from J, leaving 21 bases between. The CDR3 is 16 amino acids. CDR3 bases: TGTGCCAGCAGCGTCAGCCATTTGACAGGCGGAACTGAAGCTTTCTTT. Translating it yields CASSVSHLTGGTEAFF.

V usage is TRBV12-5 and J usage is TRBJ2-1; 7 nucleotides agree with TRBD2. Germline CDR1 LGHNT, CDR2 FRNRAP. V lost 1 base, J lost 6 bases, and 18 bases stayed unmatched. There are 19 residues in the CDR3. In nucleotides, the CDR3 is TGTGCTAGTGGTTTGGGGCTGGTGGGAGGGTCGTTGGGAATCAATGAGCAGTTCTTC. It translates to CASGLGLVGGSLGINEQFF.

DNA of the CDR3: TGTGCCAGCTCACCTCCACTCGGGGGGAATGAGCAGTTCTTC. Translated: CASSPPLGGNEQFF. This rearrangement joins TRBV18 to TRBJ2-1; the match to TRBD2 covers 7 bases. Trimming took 3 bases from V and 7 from J; bases not matched to a gene: 6. The CDR3 is 14 amino acids. Looked up from germline, CDR1 is KGHSH and CDR2 is LQKENI.

The V call is TRBV30, the J call TRBJ1-4; maybe TRBD1 (6 bases). The germline V and J ends were trimmed by 5 bases and 4 bases, with 14 bases remaining between them. CDR1 GTSNPN and CDR2 SVGIG come from the germline V gene (reference sequence). The CDR3 is 14 residues long. CDR3 amino acids: CAWDHGQHNEKLFF. The CDR3 nucleotides read TGTGCCTGGGACCACGGACAGCATAATGAAAAACTGTTTTTT.

This chain connects TRBV18 to TRBJ1-5, with a weak D call TRBD1 (6 bases). The CDR3 has 13 residues. Between the trimmed V and J ends, which lost 3 bases and 4 bases, there was a span of 7 bases. Germline V gene sequence: CDR1 KGHSH, CDR2 LQKENI. The CDR3: CASSPQGNQPQHF. CDR3 DNA sequence: TGTGCCAGCTCACCCCAGGGGAATCAGCCCCAGCATTTT.

This chain uses TRBV4-1 with TRBJ1-2; D might be TRBD1 (6 bases). V lost 0 bases to trimming and J lost 4 bases, with 12 bases between them. The germline V gene has CDR1 MGHRA and CDR2 YSYEKL. This CDR3 region has 15 residues. The CDR3 DNA sequence: TGCGCCAGCAGCCAAGATGTAACAGGGCCCTATGGCTACACCTTC. Protein product: CASSQDVTGPYGYTF.

This rearrangement joins TRBV18 to TRBJ1-5; 7 nucleotides line up with TRBD1. Germline values: CDR1 KGHSH, CDR2 LQKENI. The CDR3 extends over 15 amino acids. J was trimmed by 6 bases and V by 4 bases; bases with no gene match: 9. In DNA form, the CDR3 reads TGTGCCAGCTCACTAGAGACAGGGTTTGCTCAGCCCCAGCATTTT. Translating gives CASSLETGFAQPQHF. The full variable domain, its missing parts supplied by reference TRBV18 and TRBJ1-5, is NAGVMQNPRHLVRRRGQEARLRCSPMKGHSHVYWYRQLPEEGLKFMVYLQKENIIDESGMPKERFSAEFPKEGPSILRIQQVVRGDSAAYFCASSLETGFAQPQHFGDGTRLSIL.

This chain joins TRBV21-1 and TRBJ1-4; TRBD1 is the table's D call and was not checked against the DNA. TRBV21-1 is tagged as a pseudogene. This CDR3 region has 17 residues. The CDR3 is CASSKFGSGHANEKLFF. CDR3 in DNA: TGTGCCAGCAGCAAATTTGGCAGTGGGCATGCTAATGAAAAACTGTTTTTT.

This chain links TRBV18 with TRBJ2-7, with a possible D match to TRBD1 (6 bases). This CDR3 has 15 amino acids. From germline, CDR1 is KGHSH and CDR2 LQKENI. V lost 3 bases and J 4 bases, leaving 16 bases between the germline ends. The DNA for the CDR3 is TGTGCCAGCTCACCCCACAGGGATCGCAAGTACGAGCAGTACGTC. Translated: CASSPHRDRKYEQYV.

This rearrangement joins TRBV25-1 to TRBJ2-3; 13 bases are a match to TRBD2. Germline-derived CDR1 and CDR2 are MGHDK and SYGVNS. The V and J ends lost 5 bases and 7 bases, in that order; junction bases with no gene match: 9. The length of the CDR3 is 16 residues. The CDR3 coding sequence is TGTGCCAGCAGTCTCAAGACTAGCGGGAGGCGGAATACGCAGTATTTT. It translates to CASSLKTSGRRNTQYF.

V is TRBV28 and J is TRBJ1-4; tentative D call: TRBD1 (5 bases). Deletions cut 6 bases from V and 8 bases from J, with 22 bases between. This CDR3 comprises 16 residues. In germline, CDR1 is MDHEN, CDR2 SYDVKM. CDR3 DNA sequence: TGTGCCAGCAGGTTTTCATCAGGGATGATTTCGGAAAAACTGTTTTTT. Amino acid sequence: CASRFSSGMISEKLFF.

The J gene is TRBJ2-1, the V gene TRBV7-2; the D gene is possibly TRBD2 (6 bases). The CDR3 loop spans 17 amino acids. Germline CDR1 is SGHTA and CDR2 is FQGNSA. With 5 bases removed from V and 6 bases from J, the gap between germline ends came to 23 bases. The CDR3: CASSRLLAGPRLNEQFF. The CDR3 DNA reads TGTGCCAGCAGCCGCCTACTGGCGGGACCTCGACTCAATGAGCAGTTCTTC.

This clone has only a few counts. The chain uses TRBV10-1 and TRBJ1-2; TRBD1 agrees at 10 bases. Trimming cost V 3 bases and J 4 bases; bases outside gene matches: 11. Looked up from germline, CDR1 is WNHNN and CDR2 is SYGVQD (reference sequence). CDR3 length: 17 residues. CDR3 loop: CASSDDRGLVPSYGYTF. Here the CDR3 DNA reads TGCGCCAGCAGTGATGACAGGGGGCTTGTTCCTTCCTATGGCTACACCTTC.

The J gene is TRBJ1-4, the V gene TRBV6-5, with a possible D match to TRBD1 (6 bases). Germline V gene sequence: CDR1 MNHEY, CDR2 SVGAGI. The CDR3 totals 14 residues. Deletions cut 5 bases from V and 10 bases from J, with 17 bases between. CDR3 sequence reads: CASSRWTEYRKLFF. The CDR3 DNA follows: TGTGCCAGCAGTAGATGGACAGAGTATAGAAAACTGTTTTTT.

The chain combines TRBV9 with TRBJ1-6; TRBD1 might be the D (6 bases). Germline V lookup: CDR1 SGDLS, CDR2 YYNGEE. The length of the CDR3 is 14 residues. Trimming took off 2 bases at V and 8 bases at J, with 11 bases between the two ends. CDR3 bases: TGTGCCAGCAGCGTCACACAGGGTGATTCACCCCTCCACTTT. Translated: CASSVTQGDSPLHF.

The rearrangement uses TRBV25-1 and TRBJ1-4, with D hard to call. The V gene lost 7 bases and the J gene lost 5 bases, with 20 bases spanning the gap. The CDR3 is 16 residues long. Germline lookup yields CDR1 MGHDK and CDR2 SYGVNS. CDR3 sequence reads: CASTEAHGRRNEKLFF. In nucleotides, the CDR3 is TGTGCCAGCACCGAGGCCCATGGCAGGAGGAATGAAAAACTGTTTTTT.

CDR3 amino acids: CASSFSGEAGYTF. DNA of the CDR3: TGCGCCAGCAGCTTTTCAGGGGAAGCGGGCTACACCTTC. The chain recombines TRBV5-1 with TRBJ1-2; D may be TRBD1 (6 bases). CDR3 length equals 13 residues. Germline loops: CDR1 SGHRS, CDR2 YFSETQ. V lost 2 bases and J lost 8, with 13 bases in between. Complete variable domain (other parts from reference TRBV5-1 and TRBJ1-2): KAGVTQTPRYLIKTRGQQVTLSCSPISGHRSVSWYQQTPGQGLQFLFEYFSETQRNKGNFPGRFSGRQFSNSRSEMNVSTLELGDSALYLCASSFSGEAGYTFGSGTRLTVV.

This sequence joins TRBV19 and TRBJ1-2, with 7 bases that match TRBD1. The CDR3 has 17 residues. Germline lookup yields CDR1 LNHDA and CDR2 SQIVND (reference sequence). Losses at the gene ends were 3 bases for V and 7 bases for J; bases not matched to a gene: 17. The DNA of the CDR3 is TGTGCCAGTAGTATCCTCCCCGGGACAGTATCCCTGGGTGGCTACACCTTC. This sequence encodes CASSILPGTVSLGGYTF.

The V call is TRBV10-2, the J call TRBJ1-5; maybe TRBD1 (6 bases). This CDR3 has 13 amino acids. V lost 4 bases and J 4 bases, leaving 8 bases between the germline ends. Per germline, CDR1 WSHSY and CDR2 SAAADI. Written as DNA, the CDR3 is TGCGCCAGCAGTGGGACAGTAAATCAGCCCCAGCATTTT. Residues: CASSGTVNQPQHF.

The V gene is TRBV21-1, the J gene TRBJ1-2; no check of the table's D call, TRBD1, against the DNA was made. TRBV21-1 is annotated as a pseudogene. The CDR3 loop spans 16 amino acids. The DNA for the CDR3 is TGTGCCAGCAGCAAAGTCCCAGCTGCTGGGGCCTATGGCTACACCTTC. It yields the protein CASSKVPAAGAYGYTF.

The J gene is TRBJ2-3, the V gene TRBV19; D is possibly TRBD1 (7 bases). The CDR3 runs to 16 residues. Deletions cut 0 bases from V and 1 base from J, with 11 bases between. Germline CDR1 reads LNHDA; CDR2 reads SQIVND (reference sequence). The chain's CDR3 is CASSIDRGTGTDTQYF. The DNA for the CDR3 is TGTGCCAGTAGTATAGATCGCGGGACAGGCACAGATACGCAGTATTTT.